The 13 T cell receptor beta chains listed next were all sequenced from one sample in a study of blood T cell repertoires in COVID-19. Only in-frame clones appear in the TCRdb table, and some are missing; sequencing was by immunoSEQ multiplex PCR. The sample carries about 240,000 clones, 83% recorded once. The source material was peripheral blood. These receptors came from a human donor in a cohort sampled during active COVID-19.

The V call is TRBV19, the J call TRBJ2-2; maybe TRBD2 (6 bases). From germline, CDR1 is LNHDA and CDR2 SQIVND (reference sequence). This CDR3 contains 13 residues. V gave up 2 bases and J gave up 7 bases, with 8 bases separating them. The CDR3, as DNA: TGTGCCAGTAGTATACAGGAGGGCGGGGAGCTGTTTTTT. Translation: CASSIQEGGELFF. The entire variable domain, with the rest obtained from reference TRBV19 and TRBJ2-2, is as follows: DGGITQSPKYLFRKEGQNVTLSCEQNLNHDAMYWYRQDPGQGLRLIYYSQIVNDFQKGDIAEGYSVSREKKESFPLTVTSAQKNPTAFYLCASSIQEGGELFFGEGSRLTVL.

V usage is TRBV12-3 or TRBV12-4 and J usage is TRBJ2-7, with TRBD2 as a possible D gene (6 bases). Trimming removed 5 bases at V and 3 bases at J, with 11 bases between. CDR3 length: 13 residues. Here the CDR3 reads CASSLGDFYEQYF. The CDR3 nucleotides read TGTGCCAGCAGTCTTGGGGACTTCTACGAGCAGTACTTC.

V usage is TRBV5-1 and J usage is TRBJ2-5; D perhaps matches TRBD1 (6 bases). V lost 0 bases to trimming and J lost 4 bases, with 10 bases between them. The CDR3 has 14 amino acids. Per germline, CDR1 SGHRS and CDR2 YFSETQ. The DNA of the CDR3 is TGCGCCAGCAGCTTGGCGCAGGGGCGAGAGACCCAGTACTTC. It encodes CASSLAQGRETQYF. Filled out from reference TRBV5-1 and TRBJ2-5, the complete variable domain reads KAGVTQTPRYLIKTRGQQVTLSCSPISGHRSVSWYQQTPGQGLQFLFEYFSETQRNKGNFPGRFSGRQFSNSRSEMNVSTLELGDSALYLCASSLAQGRETQYFGPGTRLLVL.

This chain links TRBV7-3 with TRBJ1-2; TRBD1 agrees at 10 bases. Trimming cost V 2 bases and J 4 bases; bases outside gene matches: 7. The CDR3 loop spans 16 amino acids. Germline CDR1 and CDR2: SGHTA and FQGTGA. Written as DNA, the CDR3 is TGTGCCAGCAGCTTAGGACAGGGGGATTTCCTCTATGGCTACACCTTC. It yields the protein CASSLGQGDFLYGYTF.

The chain uses TRBV28 and TRBJ1-1, with TRBD1 as a possible D gene (6 bases). The CDR3 spans 15 residues. The germline V gene has CDR1 MDHEN and CDR2 SYDVKM. Trimming removed 0 bases from V and 4 bases from J, with 12 bases in between. CDR3 sequence (DNA): TGTGCCAGCAGTTTATGGAAGGGGGGGAGCACTGAAGCTTTCTTT. It translates to CASSLWKGGSTEAFF.

The rearrangement uses TRBV25-1 and TRBJ2-2; D perhaps matches TRBD2 (5 bases). CDR1 MGHDK and CDR2 SYGVNS come from the germline V gene. This CDR3 is 12 amino acids long. V was shortened by 9 bases and J by 3 bases, with 8 bases between the two germline ends. CDR3 DNA: TGTGCCAGAGGACTTTACACCGGGGAGCTGTTTTTT. It is translated as CARGLYTGELFF.

CDR3: CAIYRGRNTEAFF. The CDR3 DNA follows: TGTGCCATCTACAGGGGCCGGAACACTGAAGCTTTCTTT. This rearrangement joins TRBV6-6 to TRBJ1-1; 7 positions match TRBD1. This CDR3 is built from 13 residues. The trim removed 10 bases at V and 1 base at J, leaving 6 bases unmatched. Germline-derived CDR1 and CDR2 are MNHNY and SVGAGI (reference sequence).

The chain recombines TRBV19 with TRBJ2-3; 8 bases match TRBD1. Germline-derived CDR1 and CDR2 are LNHDA and SQIVND (reference sequence). The CDR3 totals 12 residues. The V segment lost 4 bases and the J segment 6 bases; nucleotides outside the gene matches: 0. The CDR3 DNA reads as TGTGCCAGTAGTAGGACAGGGGATACGCAGTATTTT. Translating gives CASSRTGDTQYF.

The chain employs TRBV6-4 and TRBJ1-2; TRBD1 matches at 12 bases. The CDR3 has 14 amino acids. Germline loops: CDR1 MRHNA, CDR2 SNTAGT. Trimming cost V 6 bases and J 7 bases; bases outside gene matches: 6. The CDR3 sequence: CASSPGTGGRGYTF. CDR3 coding DNA: TGTGCCAGCAGCCCCGGGACAGGGGGCCGTGGCTACACCTTC.

The rearrangement links TRBV5-1 to TRBJ2-5; 7 positions match TRBD1. Germline-derived CDR1 and CDR2 are SGHRS and YFSETQ. V dropped 4 bases and J dropped 3; count of bases not matched to a gene: 6. The CDR3 consists of 14 residues. In nucleotides, the CDR3 is TGCGCCAGCAGCGTTGACAGGGTAAAAGAGACCCAGTACTTC. Translation: CASSVDRVKETQYF.

The chain couples TRBV6-5 to TRBJ2-2, with TRBD1 matching over 8 bases. The CDR3 runs to 14 residues. Trimming removed 7 bases from V and 5 bases from J; junction bases left unmatched: 6. Germline V gene data show CDR1 as MNHEY and CDR2 as SVGAGI. In DNA form, the CDR3 reads TGTGCCAGCAATCTAGACAGGGGTACCGGGGAGCTGTTTTTT. Its translation is CASNLDRGTGELFF.

In its sample, this clone was seen once. V is TRBV20-1 and J is TRBJ2-5; D possibly corresponds to TRBD1 (6 bases). Trimming shortened V by 6 bases and J by 5 bases, and 10 bases separated the two germline ends. In germline, CDR1 is DFQATT, CDR2 SNEGSKA (reference sequence). The CDR3 is 11 residues long. This CDR3 is CSAPDRETQYF. The CDR3 DNA reads as TGCAGTGCCCCTGACAGGGAGACCCAGTACTTC.

This chain connects TRBV27 to TRBJ1-3; no clear D. Germline CDR1 reads MNHEY; CDR2 reads SMNVEV (reference sequence). V gave up 5 bases and J gave up 4 bases, with 15 bases separating them. The CDR3 consists of 15 residues. The CDR3 sequence: CASSQALIGGNTIYF. CDR3 bases: TGTGCCAGCAGTCAGGCCCTTATTGGAGGAAACACCATATATTTT.